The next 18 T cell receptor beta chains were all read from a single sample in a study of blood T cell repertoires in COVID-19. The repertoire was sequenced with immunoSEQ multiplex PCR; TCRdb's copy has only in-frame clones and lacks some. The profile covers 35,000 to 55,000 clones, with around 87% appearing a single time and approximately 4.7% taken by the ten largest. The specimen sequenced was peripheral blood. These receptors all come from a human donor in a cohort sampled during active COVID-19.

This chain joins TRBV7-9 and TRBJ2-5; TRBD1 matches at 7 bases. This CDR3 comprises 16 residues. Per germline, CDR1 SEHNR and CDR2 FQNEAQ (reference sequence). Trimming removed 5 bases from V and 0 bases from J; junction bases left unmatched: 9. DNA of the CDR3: TGTGCCAGCAGCCAAGGACAGGTCCCGTACCAAGAGACCCAGTACTTC. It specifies CASSQGQVPYQETQYF.

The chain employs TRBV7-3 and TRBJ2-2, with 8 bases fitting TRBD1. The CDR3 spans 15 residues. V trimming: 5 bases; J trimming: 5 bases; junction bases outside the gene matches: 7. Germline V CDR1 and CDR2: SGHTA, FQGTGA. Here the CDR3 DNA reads TGTGCCAGCAGCGTCGACAGGGGCTTTACCGGGGAGCTGTTTTTT. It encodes CASSVDRGFTGELFF.

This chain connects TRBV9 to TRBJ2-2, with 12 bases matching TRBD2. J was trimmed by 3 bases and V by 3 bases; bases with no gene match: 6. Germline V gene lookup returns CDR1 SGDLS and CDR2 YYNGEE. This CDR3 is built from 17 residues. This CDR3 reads CASSGLAGAMDTGELFF. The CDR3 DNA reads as TGTGCCAGCAGCGGACTAGCGGGAGCCATGGACACCGGGGAGCTGTTTTTT.

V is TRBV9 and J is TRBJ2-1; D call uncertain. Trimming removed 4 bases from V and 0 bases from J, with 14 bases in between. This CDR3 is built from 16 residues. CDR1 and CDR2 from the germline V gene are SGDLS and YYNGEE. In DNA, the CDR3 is TGTGCCAGCAGCCCTGTCATTGGTAGCTCCTACAATGAGCAGTTCTTC. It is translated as CASSPVIGSSYNEQFF.

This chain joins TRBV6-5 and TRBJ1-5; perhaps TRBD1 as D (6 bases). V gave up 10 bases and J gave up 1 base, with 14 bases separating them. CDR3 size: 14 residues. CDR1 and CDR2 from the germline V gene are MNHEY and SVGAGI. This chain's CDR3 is CATRSGTSNQPQHF. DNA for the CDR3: TGTGCCACCAGGTCGGGGACAAGCAATCAGCCCCAGCATTTT.

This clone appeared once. As DNA, the CDR3 is TGTGCCACCAGTGATTTATCGGGAGGGCCTGTTGAGCAGTTCTTC. Its translation is CATSDLSGGPVEQFF. The rearrangement uses TRBV24-1 and TRBJ2-1, with 8 bases identical to TRBD2. V dropped 1 base and J dropped 9; count of bases not matched to a gene: 7. Germline V gives CDR1 KGHDR, CDR2 SFDVKD. The CDR3 is 15 amino acids.

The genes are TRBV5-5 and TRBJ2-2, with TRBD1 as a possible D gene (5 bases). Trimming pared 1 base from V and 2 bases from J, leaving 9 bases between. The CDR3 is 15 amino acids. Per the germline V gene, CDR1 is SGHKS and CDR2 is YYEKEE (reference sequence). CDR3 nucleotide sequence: TGTGCCAGCAGCTTGTTAGGGGTTAACACCGGGGAGCTGTTTTTT. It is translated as CASSLLGVNTGELFF.

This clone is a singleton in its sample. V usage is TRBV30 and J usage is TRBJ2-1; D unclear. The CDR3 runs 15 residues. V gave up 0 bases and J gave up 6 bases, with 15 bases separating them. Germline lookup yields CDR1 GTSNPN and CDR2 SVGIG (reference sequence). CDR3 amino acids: CAWSVLILGSNEQFF. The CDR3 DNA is TGTGCCTGGAGTGTACTGATTCTCGGGTCCAATGAGCAGTTCTTC.

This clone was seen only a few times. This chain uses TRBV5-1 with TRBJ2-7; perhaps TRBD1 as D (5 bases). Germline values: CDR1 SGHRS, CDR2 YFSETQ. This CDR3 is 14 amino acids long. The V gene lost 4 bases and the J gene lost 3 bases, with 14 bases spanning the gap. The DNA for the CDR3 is TGCGCCAGCAGCCCCAGGGTCAAGGACTACGAGCAGTACTTC. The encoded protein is CASSPRVKDYEQYF.

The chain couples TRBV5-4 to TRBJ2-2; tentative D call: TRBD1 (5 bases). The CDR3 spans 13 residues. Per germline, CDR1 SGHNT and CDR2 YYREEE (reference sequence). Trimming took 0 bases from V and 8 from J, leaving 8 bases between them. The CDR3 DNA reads TGTGCCAGCAGCTTGGTAGGGGTTGGGGAGCTGTTTTTT. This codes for CASSLVGVGELFF.

CDR3 loop: CASSLGQLPTGTEAFF. CDR3 DNA: TGTGCCAGCAGCCTTGGACAGCTCCCGACGGGCACTGAAGCTTTCTTT. The chain has TRBV28 and TRBJ1-1, with a weak D call TRBD1 (6 bases). The germline V gene encodes CDR1 MDHEN and CDR2 SYDVKM. V lost 6 bases and J 4 bases, leaving 21 bases between the germline ends. This CDR3 has 16 amino acids.

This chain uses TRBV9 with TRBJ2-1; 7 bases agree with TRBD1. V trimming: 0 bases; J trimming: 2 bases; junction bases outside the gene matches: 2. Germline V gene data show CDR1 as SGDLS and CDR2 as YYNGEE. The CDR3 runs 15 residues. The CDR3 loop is CASSVAGTAYNEQFF. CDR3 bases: TGTGCCAGCAGCGTAGCAGGGACAGCCTACAATGAGCAGTTCTTC.

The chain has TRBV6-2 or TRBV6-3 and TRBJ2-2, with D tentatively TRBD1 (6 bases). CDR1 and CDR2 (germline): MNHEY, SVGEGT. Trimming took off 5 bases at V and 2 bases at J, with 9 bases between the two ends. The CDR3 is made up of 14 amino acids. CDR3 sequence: CASSTGPNTGELFF. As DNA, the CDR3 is TGTGCCAGCAGTACAGGGCCCAACACCGGGGAGCTGTTTTTT.

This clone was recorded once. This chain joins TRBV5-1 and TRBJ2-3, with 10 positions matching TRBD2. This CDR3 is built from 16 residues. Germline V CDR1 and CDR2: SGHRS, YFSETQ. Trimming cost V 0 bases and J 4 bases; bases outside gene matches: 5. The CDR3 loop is CASSLGGTSDPDTQYF. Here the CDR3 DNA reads TGCGCCAGCAGCTTGGGTGGGACTAGCGATCCAGATACGCAGTATTTT.

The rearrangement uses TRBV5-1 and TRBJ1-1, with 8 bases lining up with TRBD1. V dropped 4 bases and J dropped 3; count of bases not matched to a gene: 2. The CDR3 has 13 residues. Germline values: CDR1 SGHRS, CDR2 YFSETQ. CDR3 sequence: CASSQTGDTEAFF. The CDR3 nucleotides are TGCGCCAGCAGCCAGACAGGGGACACTGAAGCTTTCTTT.

The CDR3 sequence is CASSRRGLAGGPSTDTQYF. CDR3 in DNA: TGTGCCAGCAGCCGCCGGGGACTAGCGGGAGGGCCGAGCACAGATACGCAGTATTTT. The gene calls are TRBV3-1 (or the pseudogene TRBV3-2) and TRBJ2-3; TRBD2 agrees at 16 bases. Germline-derived CDR1 and CDR2 are LGHDT and YNNKEL (reference sequence). V lost 4 bases to trimming and J lost 0 bases; unmatched junction nucleotides: 7. The CDR3 is made up of 19 amino acids.

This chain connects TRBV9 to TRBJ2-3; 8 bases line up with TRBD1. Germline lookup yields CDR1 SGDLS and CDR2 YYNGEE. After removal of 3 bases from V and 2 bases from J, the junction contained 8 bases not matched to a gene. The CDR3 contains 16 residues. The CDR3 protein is CASSAKTGDFTDTQYF. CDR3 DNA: TGTGCCAGCAGCGCCAAGACAGGGGATTTCACAGATACGCAGTATTTT.

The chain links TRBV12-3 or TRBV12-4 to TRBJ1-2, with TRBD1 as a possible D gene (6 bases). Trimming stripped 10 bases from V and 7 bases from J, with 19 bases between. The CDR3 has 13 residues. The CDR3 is CAISGGPIFGYTF. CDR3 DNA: TGTGCCATATCGGGGGGCCCCATTTTTGGCTACACCTTC.